A single TCR beta chain is shown here with its context. Its specificity is not known. The data derive from a study of T cells after yellow fever vaccination. Notes on the study in general: A small share of clonotypes appeared in both CD4 and CD8 compartments.

CDR3 length: 18 residues. The V gene lost 1 base and the J gene lost 5 bases, with 21 bases spanning the gap. TCRdb redid the calling of the 5' RACE reads with MiXCR, one entry per CDR3 protein. The sample has more than 95,000 distinct CDR3 sequences, more than 7.5% seen once. The sequencing here drew on CD8+ T cells sorted from PBMCs, taken on the day of the yellow fever booster vaccination. The chain combines TRBV23-1 with TRBJ1-5, with D perhaps TRBD1 (5 bases). TRBV23-1 is annotated as an ORF whose role is uncertain. The clonotype was recovered from a young man who received the YFV17D yellow fever vaccine. The CDR3 loop is CASSQYKGWGPTDQPQHF. CDR3 sequence (DNA): TGCGCCAGCAGTCAATACAAGGGCTGGGGCCCCACCGATCAGCCCCAGCATTTT.